A single sample is the source of the 15 T cell receptor beta chains below, sequenced in a study of blood T cell repertoires in COVID-19. Generated by immunoSEQ multiplex PCR, the TCRdb table keeps only in-frame clones and is missing some. The sample holds approximately 170,000 clones, approximately 85% seen once. The sequencing input was peripheral blood. Receptors originate from a man aged 40-49 years who had recovered from COVID-19.

This rearrangement joins TRBV6-6 to TRBJ2-7; 7 nucleotides agree with TRBD2. The V and J ends lost 7 bases and 1 base, in that order; junction bases with no gene match: 10. CDR3 length: 15 amino acids. Germline V CDR1 and CDR2: MNHNY, SVGAGI (reference sequence). For the CDR3, the DNA is TGTGCCAGCACTCACGGGACTATCGATTCCTACGAGCAGTACTTC. This translates into CASTHGTIDSYEQYF.

The rearrangement joins TRBV28 to TRBJ2-7; maybe TRBD1 (6 bases). V dropped 5 bases and J dropped 4 bases, with 18 bases sitting between them. The CDR3 consists of 15 residues. Germline V gene lookup returns CDR1 MDHEN and CDR2 SYDVKM. CDR3 coding DNA: TGTGCCAGCAGTCTCTCGACAGGCAGCGTATACGAGCAGTACTTC. Translating it yields CASSLSTGSVYEQYF.

The V gene is TRBV24-1, the J gene TRBJ2-5, with D possibly matching TRBD1 (6 bases). The V end lost 2 bases, the J end lost 3 bases, and 12 bases lay between the germline ends. The CDR3 totals 15 residues. CDR1 and CDR2 (germline): KGHDR, SFDVKD. Written as DNA, the CDR3 is TGTGCCACCAGTGATTACAGGGTGGCCAAAGAGACCCAGTACTTC. This translates into CATSDYRVAKETQYF.

The rearrangement links TRBV4-3 to TRBJ2-3, with TRBD2 identical over 8 bases. The germline CDR1 and CDR2 sequences are LGHNA and YSLEER. The CDR3 loop spans 16 amino acids. V shed 4 bases, J shed 2 bases, and the junction held 8 bases outside the gene matches. CDR3 sequence (DNA): TGCGCCAGCAGCCCTGGACTAGCCCCGCACACAGATACGCAGTATTTT. It codes for CASSPGLAPHTDTQYF.

This clone was seen just once. The chain carries TRBV5-1 and TRBJ2-3; possibly TRBD1 for D (5 bases). This CDR3 has 14 amino acids. Trimming took 0 bases from V and 4 from J, leaving 9 bases between them. The germline V gene has CDR1 SGHRS and CDR2 YFSETQ. The CDR3 sequence: CASSLEGVADTQYF. The CDR3 coding sequence is TGCGCCAGCAGCTTGGAAGGGGTAGCAGATACGCAGTATTTT. Based on the CDR3 plus reference TRBV5-1 and TRBJ2-3, the full variable domain is KAGVTQTPRYLIKTRGQQVTLSCSPISGHRSVSWYQQTPGQGLQFLFEYFSETQRNKGNFPGRFSGRQFSNSRSEMNVSTLELGDSALYLCASSLEGVADTQYFGPGTRLTVL.

This clone appeared once. The chain links TRBV7-2 to TRBJ1-5; D is perhaps TRBD1 (5 bases). Germline CDR1 and CDR2: SGHTA and FQGNSA. The CDR3 totals 15 residues. Trimming cost V 3 bases and J 2 bases, with 11 bases left between them. The CDR3: CASSLKGVGNQPQHF. The CDR3 DNA reads as TGTGCCAGCAGCTTGAAAGGGGTGGGCAATCAGCCCCAGCATTTT.

CDR3 sequence reads: CASSLSGGIETQYF. The DNA of the CDR3 is TGTGCCAGCAGCTTAAGCGGGGGTATAGAGACCCAGTACTTC. The rearrangement uses TRBV11-3 and TRBJ2-5; 8 bases are a match to TRBD2. V shed 2 bases, J shed 4 bases, and the junction held 3 bases outside the gene matches. The CDR3 runs to 14 residues. In germline, CDR1 is SGHNT, CDR2 YENEEA.

The chain couples TRBV4-3 to TRBJ2-3, with TRBD1 matching over 10 bases. This CDR3 comprises 16 residues. With V trimmed by 3 bases and J by 3 bases, 6 bases remained unmatched. Looked up from germline, CDR1 is LGHNA and CDR2 is YSLEER. In DNA form, the CDR3 reads TGCGCCAGCAGCCATTCCGGGACAGGGGATACAGATACGCAGTATTTT. Protein product: CASSHSGTGDTDTQYF.

V and J are TRBV4-1 and TRBJ1-5, with a tentative D call TRBD1 (6 bases). The V end lost 4 bases, the J end lost 6 bases, and 10 bases lay between the germline ends. CDR1 is MGHRA, CDR2 YSYEKL, per germline. There are 13 residues in the CDR3. This CDR3 reads CASSPQGGQPQHF. CDR3 nucleotide sequence: TGCGCCAGCAGCCCACAGGGCGGTCAGCCCCAGCATTTT.

This clone was counted a single time. The V call is TRBV4-2, the J call TRBJ2-2; 15 bases align to TRBD2. J gave up 8 bases and V 0 bases, and 13 bases lay outside the gene matches. The germline V gene has CDR1 LGHNA and CDR2 YNFKEQ. The CDR3 runs to 20 residues. The CDR3 nucleotides are TGTGCCAGCAGCCAAGACGGACTAGCGGGAGGGCCCCCCGGGAGGGGGGAGCTGTTTTTT. This encodes CASSQDGLAGGPPGRGELFF.

The V and J genes are TRBV4-2 and TRBJ2-6; no clear D gene. Germline CDR1 is LGHNA and CDR2 is YNFKEQ. The CDR3 runs 16 residues. Trimming shortened V by 0 bases and J by 0 bases, and 6 bases separated the two germline ends. CDR3 sequence (DNA): TGTGCCAGCAGCCAAGATGTCAACTCTGGGGCCAACGTCCTGACTTTC. Protein sequence: CASSQDVNSGANVLTF.

The chain links TRBV4-3 to TRBJ1-6; no reliable D call. V was trimmed by 0 bases and J by 0 bases, leaving 12 bases between them. CDR3 length: 18 amino acids. CDR1 and CDR2 (germline): LGHNA, YSLEER. CDR3 DNA: TGCGCCAGCAGCCAAGATGGAGGTTTGAGCTCCTATAATTCACCCCTCCACTTT. Translated: CASSQDGGLSSYNSPLHF.

CDR3 sequence (DNA): TGCGCCAGCAGCCAAACCAAGACTAGCGGGAGACGGGCCCAGTACTTC. It is translated as CASSQTKTSGRRAQYF. The rearrangement links TRBV4-3 to TRBJ2-5, with 12 positions matching TRBD2. V gave up 2 bases and J gave up 9 bases; unmatched junction bases: 10. Germline V lookup: CDR1 LGHNA, CDR2 YSLEER. This CDR3 has 16 residues.

This clone was counted only a few times. The chain has TRBV10-3 and TRBJ2-5, with TRBD2 matching over 9 bases. Germline V CDR1 and CDR2: ENHRY, SYGVKD. The CDR3 covers 13 residues. V lost 5 bases to trimming and J lost 3 bases; unmatched junction nucleotides: 1. The CDR3 region has the DNA TGTGCCATCAGTATAGCGGGAGAAGAGACCCAGTACTTC. Encoded protein: CAISIAGEETQYF.

The CDR3 nucleotides read TGCGCCAGCAGTCAATCTTACAGGGTCAACACTGAAGCTTTCTTT. Amino acid sequence: CASSQSYRVNTEAFF. The V and J genes are TRBV23-1 and TRBJ1-1, with D perhaps matching TRBD1 (6 bases). Being an ORF, TRBV23-1 has a function that is uncertain. Trimming took off 0 bases at V and 2 bases at J, with 10 bases between the two ends. CDR3 length: 15 amino acids.